These T cell receptor beta chains were read from a single sample in a study of shared clonotypes between healthy human individuals. The protocol was immunoSEQ multiplex PCR, while the TCRdb copy is restricted to in-frame clones and leaves out a portion. The sample shows over 850,000 clones, approximately 78% of them seen only once. Sequenced material: memory CD4+ T cells from PBMCs. These receptors came from a man aged 18 to 35 in good health. Some clones in this sample may be carry-over from other donors' samples. Both conserved end residues are part of each CDR3. A D gene is named only where the DNA matches it firmly. Clone size is stated in some rows and not others, as once, few, many or a class when expanded.

clone size,J gene,V gene,D gene,CDR3 length,CDR3 DNA,CDR3 protein
.,TRBJ2-1,TRBV2,.,14,TGTGCCAGCAGTGTAGTCAGGGTGGGTAATGAGCAGTTCTTC,CASSVVRVGNEQFF
.,TRBJ1-4,TRBV27,TRBD1,15,TGTGCCAGCAGCGACCAGACAGGGGGAAGTGAAAAACTGTTTTTT,CASSDQTGGSEKLFF
.,TRBJ2-1,TRBV5-1,TRBD2,15,TGCGCCAGCCATAGCGGGACGAGCTCCTACAATGAGCAGTTCTTC,CASHSGTSSYNEQFF
.,TRBJ1-1,TRBV5-6,TRBD1,16,TGTGCCAGCAGCCAAGGACAGGGGGCATCTTGGACTGAAGCTTTCTTT,CASSQGQGASWTEAFF
.,TRBJ1-1,TRBV11-3,.,13,TGTGCCAGCAGCTTAGATACATCCACTGAAGCTTTCTTT,CASSLDTSTEAFF
many,TRBJ2-7,TRBV6-6,.,14,TGTGCCAGCAGTTACGGCGGGGTAACCAACGAGCAGTACTTC,CASSYGGVTNEQYF
few,TRBJ1-2,TRBV7-8,TRBD1,15,TGTGCCAGCAGCCAGCGGGACAGGGACTTTAATGGCTACACCTTC,CASSQRDRDFNGYTF
.,TRBJ2-5,TRBV28,.,12,TGTGCCAGCAGTCCCTCGCTGGAGACCCAGTACTTC,CASSPSLETQYF
.,TRBJ2-1,TRBV9,TRBD2,19,TGTGCCAGCAGCTTTAGTGGCCTACCGGGACTAGCAGACTACAATGAGCAGTTCTTC,CASSFSGLPGLADYNEQFF
.,TRBJ1-5,TRBV10-3,.,14,TGTGCCATCAGTGAAAATAATAGCAATCAGCCCCAGCATTTT,CAISENNSNQPQHF
.,TRBJ1-2,TRBV19,TRBD1,16,TGTGCCAGTACCGGGCTAAAACAGGGGGTAATCGATGGCTACACCTTC,CASTGLKQGVIDGYTF
once,TRBJ2-7,TRBV5-1,.,15,TGCGCCAGCAGCTTGGAGTGGATTTCACTCGACGAGCAGTACTTC,CASSLEWISLDEQYF
.,TRBJ2-1,TRBV12-5,.,15,TGTGCTAGTGCTCTAGATAGCGGATGGGGTAATGAGCAGTTCTTC,CASALDSGWGNEQFF
.,TRBJ2-7,TRBV19,TRBD2,14,TGTGCCAGTAGTATGGGTCTAGCGGCCTACGAGCAGTACTTC,CASSMGLAAYEQYF
many,TRBJ2-7,TRBV4-2,TRBD2,14,TGTGCCAGCAGCCAGGCGGGAGGTCGGGTCGAGCAGTACTTC,CASSQAGGRVEQYF
.,TRBJ1-4,TRBV5-1,TRBD1,14,TGCGCCAGCAGACCCGGGACAGGGGCGGAAAAACTGTTTTTT,CASRPGTGAEKLFF
.,TRBJ2-5,TRBV7-2,.,12,TGTGCCAGCAGCTTATTGCCGGAGACCCAGTACTTC,CASSLLPETQYF
.,TRBJ2-1,TRBV14,.,14,TGTGCCAGCAGCCAAAGTAGCCTAGGATCTGAGCAGTTCTTC,CASSQSSLGSEQFF
.,TRBJ2-1,TRBV7-3,TRBD2,15,TGTGCCAGCAGCTTGACTAGCGGGAGACACAATGAGCAGTTCTTC,CASSLTSGRHNEQFF
.,TRBJ2-5,TRBV20-1,TRBD2,11,TGCAGTGCTGGGGGGGTGGAGACCCAGTACTTC,CSAGGVETQYF
many,TRBJ2-1,TRBV7-3,.,14,TGTGCCAGCAGCTCCTACCTTCGTGCGCATGAGCAGTTCTTC,CASSSYLRAHEQFF
.,TRBJ2-1,TRBV7-2,TRBD2,18,TGTGCCAGCAGCTTAGCGCGGACTAGCGCTCTTATTCAGGGTGAGCAGTTCTTC,CASSLARTSALIQGEQFF
.,TRBJ1-4,TRBV5-5,.,14,TGTGCCAGCAGCTCACAGGGAGGAAGCGAAAAACTGTTTTTT,CASSSQGGSEKLFF
.,TRBJ2-2,TRBV9,.,16,TGTGCCAGCAGCGTAGCGGGGTTCGCGAACACCGGGGAGCTGTTTTTT,CASSVAGFANTGELFF